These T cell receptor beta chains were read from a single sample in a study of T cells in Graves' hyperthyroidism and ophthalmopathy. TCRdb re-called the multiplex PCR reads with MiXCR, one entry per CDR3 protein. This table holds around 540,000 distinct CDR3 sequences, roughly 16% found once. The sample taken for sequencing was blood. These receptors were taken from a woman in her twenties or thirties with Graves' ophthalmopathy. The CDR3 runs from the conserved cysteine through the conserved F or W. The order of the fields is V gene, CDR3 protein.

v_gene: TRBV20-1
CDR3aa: CRGLAGGPENEQFF

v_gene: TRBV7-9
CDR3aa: CASSLLGLLTF

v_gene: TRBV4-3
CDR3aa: CASSQGPPRELFF

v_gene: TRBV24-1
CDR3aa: CATSDSPGTGAGETQYF

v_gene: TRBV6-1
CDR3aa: CAIGQGTDLTANTGELFF

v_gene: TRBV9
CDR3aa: CASSAAAGDILNTEAFF

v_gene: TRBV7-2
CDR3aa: CASSLLREGPETQYF

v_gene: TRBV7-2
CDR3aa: CASSLGVVAYEQYF

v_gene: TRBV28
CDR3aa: CASSAWRGLRYGYTF

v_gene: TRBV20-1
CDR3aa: CSATFGREGQDEQYF

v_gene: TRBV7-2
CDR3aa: CASSLVSPWDSRNSPLHF

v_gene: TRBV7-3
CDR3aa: CASSLAGGNYEQYF

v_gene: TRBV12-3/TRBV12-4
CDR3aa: CASSLVGGGNTEAFF

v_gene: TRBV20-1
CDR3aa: CSARDGGRGLRQYF

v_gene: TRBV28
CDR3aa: CASSTGTEGGSPLHF

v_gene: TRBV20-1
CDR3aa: CSARVAGGPRGEQFF

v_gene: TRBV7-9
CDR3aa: CARSGESHTDTQYF

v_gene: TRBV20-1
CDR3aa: CSAPGPNNEKLFF

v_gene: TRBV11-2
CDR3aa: CASSLRSSQNYEQYF

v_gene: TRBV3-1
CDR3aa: CASSQALAGVFENEQFF

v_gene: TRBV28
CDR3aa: CASSFGAVVYEQYF

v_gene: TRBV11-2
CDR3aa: CASSPRHKTSANEQFF

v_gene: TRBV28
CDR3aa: CASRASRRSNTEAFF

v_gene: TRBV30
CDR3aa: CAWGTPLEAFF

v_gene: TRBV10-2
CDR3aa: CATLRLAANNEQFF

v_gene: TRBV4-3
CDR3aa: CASSPSGYIYEQYF

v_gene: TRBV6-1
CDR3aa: CASRYDRGQGNTEAFF

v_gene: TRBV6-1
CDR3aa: CASRPSRLYEQYF

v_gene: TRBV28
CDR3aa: CASSLSYSTDRRSYEQYF

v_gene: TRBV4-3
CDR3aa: CASSETRDDYYEQYF

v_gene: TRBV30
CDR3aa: CAWSVSHMAPTDTQYF

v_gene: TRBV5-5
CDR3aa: CASSPLTSTGTQETQYF

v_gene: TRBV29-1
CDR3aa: CSVLGGAKSSYNEQFF

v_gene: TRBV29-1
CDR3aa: CSVVRDTSYEQYF

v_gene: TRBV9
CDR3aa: CASSVGSEEYEQYF

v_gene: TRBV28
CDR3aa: CASSLSRGQETQYF

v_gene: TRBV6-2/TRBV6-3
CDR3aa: CASSIQGDTGELFF

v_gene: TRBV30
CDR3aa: CAWAKTENQPQHF

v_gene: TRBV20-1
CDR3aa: CSADRDPSSNTEAFF